These 32 T cell receptor beta chains were all obtained from the same sample, sequenced in a study of CD8 T cells in ankylosing spondylitis. Study-level points and caveats: In ankylosing spondylitis blood, a motif of fewer than 10 highly homologous TCR beta variants appeared characteristic.

For these TCRs, the target antigens are not known. TCRdb used MiXCR to reprocess the 5' RACE reads, holding one entry per CDR3 protein. The table shows more than 650,000 distinct CDR3 sequences, with approximately 12% occurring only once. Sequenced sample: blood, either unsorted or a sorted T cell fraction (not recorded which). All receptors come from a male donor with ankylosing spondylitis.

The gene calls are TRBV6-2 or TRBV6-3 and TRBJ2-7; 7 bases fit TRBD1. V was clipped by 6 bases and J by 6 bases; unmatched bases: 14. CDR1 and CDR2 from the germline V gene are MNHEY and SVGEGT. The CDR3 contains 15 residues. The CDR3 bases are TGTGCCAGCAGGGACCCCTTAAGACAGGGTTTCGAGCAGTACTTC. It codes for CASRDPLRQGFEQYF.

This clonotype was counted only a few times. The chain has TRBV6-1 and TRBJ1-2; 8 bases match TRBD1. CDR3 size: 15 residues. J was trimmed by 6 bases and V by 7 bases; bases with no gene match: 13. Germline V gene lookup returns CDR1 MNHNS and CDR2 SASEGT. In DNA, the CDR3 is TGTGCCAGCACCCAAGGGACAGGTACTCTAGATGGCTACACCTTC. Translating gives CASTQGTGTLDGYTF.

The table lists this clonotype with a few counts. The chain couples TRBV10-3 to TRBJ2-5; possibly TRBD2 for D (5 bases). The germline V gene encodes CDR1 ENHRY and CDR2 SYGVKD. This CDR3 comprises 15 residues. Trimming shortened V by 3 bases and J by 3 bases, and 14 bases separated the two germline ends. DNA of the CDR3: TGTGCCATCAGTGATCCGGGATTTAGGGAAGAGACCCAGTACTTC. Its translation: CAISDPGFREETQYF.

This clonotype was recorded many times. In nucleotides, the CDR3 is TGCAGTGCTAGAGATGGAGTTGTGAATGAGCAGTTCTTC. Translated: CSARDGVVNEQFF. The rearrangement links TRBV20-1 to TRBJ2-1; D call uncertain. The CDR3 loop spans 13 amino acids. V was clipped by 0 bases and J by 7 bases, with 10 bases between them. CDR1 is DFQATT, CDR2 SNEGSKA, per germline (reference sequence).

This clonotype was seen a few times. The gene calls are TRBV29-1 and TRBJ2-5; 9 bases line up with TRBD1. Germline V gives CDR1 SQVTM, CDR2 ANQGSEA. The junction had 6 bases not matched to a gene; V was cut back by 3 bases and J by 4 bases. CDR3 length: 14 residues. The DNA for the CDR3 is TGCAGCGTTGAGAACAGGGGGCAGGGAGAGACCCAGTACTTC. It translates to CSVENRGQGETQYF.

The V gene is TRBV5-1, the J gene TRBJ1-1, with 7 positions matching TRBD1. Germline V gene lookup returns CDR1 SGHRS and CDR2 YFSETQ. Trimming took 3 bases from V and 6 from J; bases not matched to a gene: 8. CDR3 length: 14 amino acids. CDR3 region: CASSSQGVGPEAFF. The CDR3 coding sequence is TGCGCCAGCAGCTCCCAGGGGGTCGGCCCTGAAGCTTTCTTT. Full variable domain (rest looked up from reference TRBV5-1 and TRBJ1-1): KAGVTQTPRYLIKTRGQQVTLSCSPISGHRSVSWYQQTPGQGLQFLFEYFSETQRNKGNFPGRFSGRQFSNSRSEMNVSTLELGDSALYLCASSSQGVGPEAFFGQGTRLTVV.

This clonotype was recorded at least ten times. The chain couples TRBV5-1 to TRBJ2-1; 8 nucleotides align to TRBD2. The germline CDR1 and CDR2 sequences are SGHRS and YFSETQ. The CDR3 covers 16 residues. The V segment lost 1 base and the J segment 1 base; nucleotides outside the gene matches: 4. DNA of the CDR3: TGCGCCAGCAGCTTGACGAGCGGGAGATCCTACAATGAGCAGTTCTTC. Its protein product is CASSLTSGRSYNEQFF.

The rearrangement links TRBV4-2 to TRBJ2-3; D might be TRBD2 (6 bases). The V end lost 0 bases, the J end lost 0 bases, and 13 bases lay between the germline ends. CDR3 length: 17 residues. Per germline, CDR1 LGHNA and CDR2 YNFKEQ. CDR3 sequence (DNA): TGTGCCAGCAGCCAAGAGCGCCTAGCGCTTAGCACAGATACGCAGTATTTT. Protein sequence: CASSQERLALSTDTQYF.

J is TRBJ1-1 and V is TRBV20-1; 7 positions agree with TRBD1. The trim removed 5 bases at V and 6 bases at J, leaving 9 bases unmatched. The CDR3 is 13 residues long. Germline V gene lookup returns CDR1 DFQATT and CDR2 SNEGSKA (reference sequence). The CDR3 loop is CSAATGSQAEAFF. In DNA form, the CDR3 reads TGCAGTGCTGCGACAGGGTCACAGGCTGAAGCTTTCTTT.

The chain joins TRBV20-1 to TRBJ1-5, with D perhaps TRBD1 (6 bases). The CDR3 has 12 residues. Looked up from germline, CDR1 is DFQATT and CDR2 is SNEGSKA (reference sequence). V gave up 5 bases and J gave up 4 bases, with 9 bases separating them. CDR3 in DNA: TGCAGTGCTGAGAGGGGGAATCAGCCCCAGCATTTT. It encodes CSAERGNQPQHF.

This sequence joins TRBV20-1 and TRBJ2-7; tentatively, D is TRBD2 (5 bases). The CDR3 is 15 amino acids. CDR1 DFQATT and CDR2 SNEGSKA come from the germline V gene (reference sequence). V was trimmed by 6 bases and J by 0 bases, leaving 18 bases between them. The CDR3 bases are TGCAGTGCCGCGGGTGGTGGGAAGACCTCCTACGAGCAGTACTTC. Translating gives CSAAGGGKTSYEQYF.

The chain combines TRBV24-1 with TRBJ2-7; TRBD2 matches 9 bases. Germline CDR1 KGHDR, CDR2 SFDVKD. Unmatched junction bases numbered 4, after V lost 3 bases and J lost 2 bases. The CDR3 extends over 15 amino acids. The CDR3 sequence is CATSDNSGSPYEQYF. As DNA, the CDR3 is TGTGCCACCAGTGATAATAGCGGGAGCCCCTACGAGCAGTACTTC.

This clonotype was counted a few times. The V gene is TRBV5-1, the J gene TRBJ1-3; D perhaps matches TRBD1 (5 bases). Trimming left V 4 bases short and J 0 bases short, with 17 bases between. In germline, CDR1 is SGHRS, CDR2 YFSETQ. The length of the CDR3 is 17 residues. In DNA form, the CDR3 reads TGCGCCAGCAGCCCCCTCGGGACCACGCTCTCTGGAAACACCATATATTTT. This codes for CASSPLGTTLSGNTIYF.

There are many counts of this clonotype. This chain uses TRBV7-3 with TRBJ1-1; D not resolved. Germline V gene lookup returns CDR1 SGHTA and CDR2 FQGTGA. The germline V and J ends were trimmed by 5 bases and 4 bases, with 11 bases remaining between them. CDR3 length: 13 residues. The CDR3 spells CASSVRGGTEAFF. The DNA of the CDR3 is TGTGCCAGCAGCGTACGGGGAGGCACTGAAGCTTTCTTT.

In its sample, this clonotype was seen a few times. The genes are TRBV18 and TRBJ2-1; D is undetermined. V was clipped by 4 bases and J by 12 bases, with 10 bases between them. Germline V gene lookup returns CDR1 KGHSH and CDR2 LQKENI. The CDR3 totals 11 residues. The CDR3 bases are TGTGCCAGCTCACTGGGCTTCGTGCAGTTCTTC. This gives the protein CASSLGFVQFF.

A few counts support this clonotype. J is TRBJ2-7 and V is TRBV29-1; D remains ambiguous. Germline V gene data show CDR1 as SQVTM and CDR2 as ANQGSEA. Trimming stripped 3 bases from V and 4 bases from J, with 16 bases between. The CDR3 has 14 amino acids. In DNA, the CDR3 is TGCAGCGTTGATTACGGCCGAGGTAGTTACGAGCAGTACTTC. It codes for CSVDYGRGSYEQYF.

This clonotype was observed a few times. V usage is TRBV7-9 and J usage is TRBJ2-1; 9 bases are a match to TRBD2. The CDR3 length is 15 residues. J lost 8 bases, V lost 5 bases, and 10 bases had no gene match. CDR1 SEHNR and CDR2 FQNEAQ come from the germline V gene (reference sequence). CDR3 nucleotide sequence: TGTGCCAGCAGCCGTCGGATTAGCGGGAGAGATGAGCAGTTCTTC. Its translation is CASSRRISGRDEQFF.

This clonotype was found many times. The V gene is TRBV5-1, the J gene TRBJ2-1, with 7 bases matching TRBD1. V shed 4 bases and J 9 bases; nucleotides not matched to a gene: 4. The length of the CDR3 is 12 residues. The germline V gene encodes CDR1 SGHRS and CDR2 YFSETQ. This CDR3 is CASSPTGSEQFF. The CDR3 nucleotides read TGCGCCAGCAGCCCGACAGGGAGTGAGCAGTTCTTC.

CDR3 sequence: CASSPYLGGSYNEQFF. The CDR3 coding sequence is TGTGCCAGCTCACCATATCTTGGCGGGAGCTACAATGAGCAGTTCTTC. This chain joins TRBV18 and TRBJ2-1; TRBD2 agrees at 7 bases. This CDR3 contains 16 residues. CDR1 and CDR2 (germline): KGHSH, LQKENI. V lost 2 bases and J lost 3; bases outside the gene matches: 7.

This clonotype was seen only a few times. The V gene is TRBV4-3, the J gene TRBJ2-7, with 7 bases fitting TRBD1. Looked up from germline, CDR1 is LGHNA and CDR2 is YSLEER. Trimming removed 5 bases from V and 6 bases from J; junction bases left unmatched: 10. The CDR3 extends over 14 amino acids. CDR3 in amino acids: CASSTTDRFSEQYF. DNA for the CDR3: TGCGCCAGCAGCACGACGGACAGGTTCTCCGAGCAGTACTTC.

The chain links TRBV5-5 to TRBJ1-1; D is uncertain. V lost 1 base and J 6 bases, leaving 16 bases between the germline ends. Germline-derived CDR1 and CDR2 are SGHKS and YYEKEE (reference sequence). CDR3 size: 15 residues. The CDR3, as DNA: TGTGCCAGCAGCTTGTCTTTTCGCTGGGAGGCTGAAGCTTTCTTT. Its translation is CASSLSFRWEAEAFF.

This chain links TRBV25-1 with TRBJ2-7; TRBD2 aligns across 11 bases. The CDR3 has 15 amino acids. CDR1 is MGHDK and CDR2 is SYGVNS in the germline V gene. The CDR3 protein is CARTAASGRFYEQYF. CDR3 in DNA: TGTGCTAGGACGGCGGCTAGCGGGAGGTTCTACGAGCAGTACTTC.

This clonotype has more than one count but fewer than ten. J is TRBJ2-2 and V is TRBV11-2, with a weak D call TRBD2 (5 bases). V dropped 1 base and J dropped 5 bases, with 11 bases sitting between them. The germline V gene has CDR1 SGHAT and CDR2 FQNNGV. This CDR3 region has 15 residues. CDR3 in DNA: TGTGCCAGCAGCTTAGGGCAAACGGGGACCGGGGAGCTGTTTTTT. This sequence encodes CASSLGQTGTGELFF.

This clonotype was counted at least ten times. The rearrangement uses TRBV12-3 or TRBV12-4 and TRBJ1-2; no clear D gene. The CDR3 covers 13 residues. The V gene lost 4 bases and the J gene lost 6 bases, with 12 bases spanning the gap. The CDR3 sequence: CASSSTGINGYTF. CDR3 nucleotide sequence: TGTGCCAGCAGTTCCACGGGAATTAATGGCTACACCTTC.

The chain carries TRBV25-1 and TRBJ1-1, with a weak D call TRBD1 (6 bases). CDR1 is MGHDK, CDR2 SYGVNS, per germline. The CDR3 sequence is 15 residues long. V gave up 3 bases and J gave up 1 base, with 12 bases separating them. CDR3 sequence: CASSDTRQANTEAFF. The CDR3 coding sequence is TGTGCCAGCAGTGATACTCGACAGGCGAACACTGAAGCTTTCTTT.

This clonotype was detected a few times. The chain employs TRBV20-1 and TRBJ2-7; D is possibly TRBD1 (5 bases). This CDR3 contains 13 residues. CDR1 is DFQATT, CDR2 SNEGSKA, per germline (reference sequence). The V end was cut by 3 bases, the J end by 6 bases, with 15 bases between. The CDR3 reads CSASKGAPSEQYF. In nucleotides, the CDR3 is TGCAGTGCTAGCAAAGGGGCCCCATCCGAGCAGTACTTC.

This clonotype was counted many times. This rearrangement joins TRBV6-1 to TRBJ1-3; D call uncertain. Germline V gene data show CDR1 as MNHNS and CDR2 as SASEGT. The CDR3 sequence is 15 residues long. V dropped 6 bases and J dropped 3 bases, with 15 bases sitting between them. The CDR3 region has the DNA TGTGCCAGCAGCAGACCGGAGTCGGTTGGAAACACCATATATTTT. It codes for CASSRPESVGNTIYF.

This sequence joins TRBV6-5 and TRBJ2-1; D call uncertain. This CDR3 region has 16 residues. Deletions cut 0 bases from V and 2 bases from J, with 11 bases between. Germline lookup yields CDR1 MNHEY and CDR2 SVGAGI. The CDR3 loop reads CASSYSYGNAYNEQFF. In DNA form, the CDR3 reads TGTGCCAGCAGTTACTCGTACGGTAACGCCTACAATGAGCAGTTCTTC.

This clonotype was found many times. The chain uses TRBV20-1 and TRBJ2-3; D gene unclear. The germline V and J ends were trimmed by 2 bases and 4 bases, with 10 bases remaining between them. The CDR3 consists of 13 residues. Per germline, CDR1 DFQATT and CDR2 SNEGSKA (reference sequence). The CDR3 region is CSARWRSSDTQYF. Written as DNA, the CDR3 is TGCAGTGCTAGATGGCGGAGCTCAGATACGCAGTATTTT.

The chain is built from TRBV5-1 and TRBJ2-6; weak D call: TRBD1 (6 bases). The CDR3 runs 17 residues. Germline V gene lookup returns CDR1 SGHRS and CDR2 YFSETQ. V dropped 2 bases and J dropped 0 bases, with 12 bases sitting between them. In DNA, the CDR3 is TGCGCCAGCAGCTTCCAGGGGACCCCCTCTGGGGCCAACGTCCTGACTTTC. It codes for CASSFQGTPSGANVLTF.

This clonotype was seen more than once but under ten times. The rearrangement uses TRBV7-2 and TRBJ1-5; D may be TRBD1 (6 bases). The V end lost 4 bases, the J end lost 1 base, and 11 bases lay between the germline ends. The CDR3 totals 15 residues. The germline V gene has CDR1 SGHTA and CDR2 FQGNSA. DNA of the CDR3: TGTGCCAGCAGCTCGTCAGGGGTAAGCAATCAGCCCCAGCATTTT. Residues: CASSSSGVSNQPQHF.

This chain uses TRBV20-1 with TRBJ2-1; D possibly corresponds to TRBD2 (5 bases). Trimming pared 5 bases from V and 5 bases from J, leaving 16 bases between. CDR1 is DFQATT and CDR2 is SNEGSKA in the germline V gene (reference sequence). The CDR3 length is 14 residues. DNA for the CDR3: TGCAGTGCTCGCTCAGCGGAGATAAACAATGAGCAGTTCTTC. This translates into CSARSAEINNEQFF.